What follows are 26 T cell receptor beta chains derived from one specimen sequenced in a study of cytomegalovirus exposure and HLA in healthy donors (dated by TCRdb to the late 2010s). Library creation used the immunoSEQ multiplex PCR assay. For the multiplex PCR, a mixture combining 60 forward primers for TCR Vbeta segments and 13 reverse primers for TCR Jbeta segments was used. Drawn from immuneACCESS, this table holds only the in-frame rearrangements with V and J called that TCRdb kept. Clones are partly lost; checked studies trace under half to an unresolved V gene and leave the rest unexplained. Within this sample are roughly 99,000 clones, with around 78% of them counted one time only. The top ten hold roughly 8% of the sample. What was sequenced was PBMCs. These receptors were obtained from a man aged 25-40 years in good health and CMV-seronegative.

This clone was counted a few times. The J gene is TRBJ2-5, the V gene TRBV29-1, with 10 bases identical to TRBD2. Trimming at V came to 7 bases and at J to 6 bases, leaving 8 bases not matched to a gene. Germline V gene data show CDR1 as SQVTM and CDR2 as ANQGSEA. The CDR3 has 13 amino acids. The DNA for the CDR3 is TGCAGCGCCCAAGCGGGAGGGGGACAGACCCAGTACTTC. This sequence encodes CSAQAGGGQTQYF.

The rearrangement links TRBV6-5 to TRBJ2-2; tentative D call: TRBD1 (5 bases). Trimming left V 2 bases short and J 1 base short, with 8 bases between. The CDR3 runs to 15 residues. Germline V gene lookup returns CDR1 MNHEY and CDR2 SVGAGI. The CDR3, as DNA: TGTGCCAGCAGTTACGGGGCGCTGAACACCGGGGAGCTGTTTTTT. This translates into CASSYGALNTGELFF.

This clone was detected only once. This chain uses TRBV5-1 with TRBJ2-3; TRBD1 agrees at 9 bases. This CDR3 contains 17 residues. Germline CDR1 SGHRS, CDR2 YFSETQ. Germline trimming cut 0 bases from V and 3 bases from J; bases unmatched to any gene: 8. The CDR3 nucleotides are TGCGCCAGCAGCTTGGACGCAGGGGGACAGGGAACAGATACGCAGTATTTT. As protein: CASSLDAGGQGTDTQYF. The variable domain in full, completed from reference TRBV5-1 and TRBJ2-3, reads KAGVTQTPRYLIKTRGQQVTLSCSPISGHRSVSWYQQTPGQGLQFLFEYFSETQRNKGNFPGRFSGRQFSNSRSEMNVSTLELGDSALYLCASSLDAGGQGTDTQYFGPGTRLTVL.

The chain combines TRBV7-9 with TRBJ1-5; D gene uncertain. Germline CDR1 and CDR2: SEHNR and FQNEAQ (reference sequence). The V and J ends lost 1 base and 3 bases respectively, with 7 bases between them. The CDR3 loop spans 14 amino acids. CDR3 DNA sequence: TGTGCCAGCAGCTTAGGCAGCGTCAATCAGCCCCAGCATTTT. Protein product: CASSLGSVNQPQHF.

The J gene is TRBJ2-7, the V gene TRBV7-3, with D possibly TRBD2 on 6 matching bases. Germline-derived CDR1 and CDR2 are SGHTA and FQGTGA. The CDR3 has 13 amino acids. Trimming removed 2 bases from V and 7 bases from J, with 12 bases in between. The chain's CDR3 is CASSLGGAGEQYF. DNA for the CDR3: TGTGCCAGCAGCTTAGGCGGGGCTGGTGAGCAGTACTTC.

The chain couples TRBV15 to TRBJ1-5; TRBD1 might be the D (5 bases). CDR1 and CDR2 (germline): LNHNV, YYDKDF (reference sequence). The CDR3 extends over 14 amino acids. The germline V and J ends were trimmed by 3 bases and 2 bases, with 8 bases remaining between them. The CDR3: CATSREGGNQPQHF. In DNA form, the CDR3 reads TGTGCCACCAGCAGGGAAGGGGGCAATCAGCCCCAGCATTTT.

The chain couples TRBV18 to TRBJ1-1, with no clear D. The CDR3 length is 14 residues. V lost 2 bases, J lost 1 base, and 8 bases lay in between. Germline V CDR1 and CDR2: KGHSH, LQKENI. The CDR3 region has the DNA TGTGCCAGCTCACCAAGCAGCGAGAACACTGAAGCTTTCTTT. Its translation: CASSPSSENTEAFF.

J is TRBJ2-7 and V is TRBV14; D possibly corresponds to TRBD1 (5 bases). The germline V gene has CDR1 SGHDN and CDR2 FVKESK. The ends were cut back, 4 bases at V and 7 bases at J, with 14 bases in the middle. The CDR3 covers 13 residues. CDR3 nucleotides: TGTGCCAGCAGCCCGATTCGTGGGGCGGAGCAGTACTTC. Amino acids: CASSPIRGAEQYF. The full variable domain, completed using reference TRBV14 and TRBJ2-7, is EAGVTQFPSHSVIEKGQTVTLRCDPISGHDNLYWYRRVMGKEIKFLLHFVKESKQDESGMPNNRFLAERTGGTYSTLKVQPAELEDSGVYFCASSPIRGAEQYFGPGTRLTVT.

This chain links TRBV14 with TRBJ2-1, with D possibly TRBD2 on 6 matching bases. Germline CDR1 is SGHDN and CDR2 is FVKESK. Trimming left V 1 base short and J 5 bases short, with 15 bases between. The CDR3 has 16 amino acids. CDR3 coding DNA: TGTGCCAGCAGCCAAGGGGCGGGGCGGATGAACAATGAGCAGTTCTTC. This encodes CASSQGAGRMNNEQFF.

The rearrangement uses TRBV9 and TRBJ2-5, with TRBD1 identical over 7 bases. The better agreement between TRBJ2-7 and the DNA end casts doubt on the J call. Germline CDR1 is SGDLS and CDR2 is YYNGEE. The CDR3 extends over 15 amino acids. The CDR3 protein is CASSVAGTEDYEQYF. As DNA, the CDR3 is TGTGCCAGCAGCGTAGCCGGGACAGAGGACTACGAGCAGTACTTC.

The CDR3 region is CAISATGALNTEAFF. DNA of the CDR3: TGTGCCATCAGTGCGACAGGGGCATTGAACACTGAAGCTTTCTTT. The gene calls are TRBV10-3 and TRBJ1-1, with 8 positions matching TRBD1. V dropped 4 bases and J dropped 0; count of bases not matched to a gene: 4. CDR3 length equals 15 residues. The V gene's germline CDR1 is ENHRY and CDR2 SYGVKD.

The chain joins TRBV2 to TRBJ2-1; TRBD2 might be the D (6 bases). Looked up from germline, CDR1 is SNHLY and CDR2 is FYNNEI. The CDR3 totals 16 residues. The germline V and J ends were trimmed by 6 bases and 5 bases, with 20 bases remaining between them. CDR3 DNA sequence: TGTGCCAGCAGGCCACCTGGGGGACTCCTTAACAATGAGCAGTTCTTC. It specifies CASRPPGGLLNNEQFF.

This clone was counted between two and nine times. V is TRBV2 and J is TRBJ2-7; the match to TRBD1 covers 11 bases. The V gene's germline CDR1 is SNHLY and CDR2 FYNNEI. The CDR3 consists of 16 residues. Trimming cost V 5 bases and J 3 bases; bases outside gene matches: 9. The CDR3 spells CASSSGQGAPYYEQYF. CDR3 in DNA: TGTGCCAGCAGTAGTGGACAGGGGGCACCCTACTACGAGCAGTACTTC.

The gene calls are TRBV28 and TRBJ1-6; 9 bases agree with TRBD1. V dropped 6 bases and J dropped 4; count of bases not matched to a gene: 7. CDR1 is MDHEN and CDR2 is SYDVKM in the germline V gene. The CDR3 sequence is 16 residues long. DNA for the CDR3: TGTGCCAGCAGCTCAGGACAGGGGCAATATAATTCACCCCTCCACTTT. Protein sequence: CASSSGQGQYNSPLHF.

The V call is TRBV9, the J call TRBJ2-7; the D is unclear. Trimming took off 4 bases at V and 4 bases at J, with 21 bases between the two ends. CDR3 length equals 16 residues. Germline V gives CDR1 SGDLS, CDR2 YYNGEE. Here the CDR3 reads CASSPEWVENRYEQYF. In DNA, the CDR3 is TGTGCCAGCAGCCCAGAGTGGGTGGAGAATCGTTACGAGCAGTACTTC.

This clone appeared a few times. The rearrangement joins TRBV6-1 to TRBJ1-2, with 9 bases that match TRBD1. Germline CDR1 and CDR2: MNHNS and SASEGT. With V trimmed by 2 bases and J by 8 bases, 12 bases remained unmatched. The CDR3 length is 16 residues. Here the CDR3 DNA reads TGTGCCAGCAGTGAACTTGGACTTACAGGGGGCGCAGGCTACACCTTC. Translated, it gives CASSELGLTGGAGYTF.

DNA for the CDR3: TGTGCCAGCGGGGGGGGACAGGCGGCGGACATTCAGTACTTC. As protein: CASGGGQAADIQYF. The V gene is TRBV6-1, the J gene TRBJ2-4, with D possibly TRBD1 on 8 matching bases. Germline-derived CDR1 and CDR2 are MNHNS and SASEGT. This CDR3 spans 14 amino acids. The germline V and J ends were trimmed by 8 bases and 8 bases, with 19 bases remaining between them.

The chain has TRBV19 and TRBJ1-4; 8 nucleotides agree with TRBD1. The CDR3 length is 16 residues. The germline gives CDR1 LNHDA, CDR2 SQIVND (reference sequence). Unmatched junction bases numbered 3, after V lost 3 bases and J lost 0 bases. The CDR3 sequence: CASSIGGQATNEKLFF. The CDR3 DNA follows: TGTGCCAGTAGTATTGGGGGACAGGCAACTAATGAAAAACTGTTTTTT.

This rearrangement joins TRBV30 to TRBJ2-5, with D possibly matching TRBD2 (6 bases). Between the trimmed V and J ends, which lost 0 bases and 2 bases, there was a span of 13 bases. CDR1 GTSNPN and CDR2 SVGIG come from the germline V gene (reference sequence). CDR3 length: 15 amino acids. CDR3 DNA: TGTGCCTGGAGTGTACTGGGAGGTGGACAAGAGACCCAGTACTTC. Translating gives CAWSVLGGGQETQYF.

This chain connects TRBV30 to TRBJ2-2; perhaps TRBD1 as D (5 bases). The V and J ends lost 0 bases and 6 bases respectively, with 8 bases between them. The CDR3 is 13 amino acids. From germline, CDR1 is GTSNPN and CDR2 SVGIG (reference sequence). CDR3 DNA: TGTGCCTGGAGTGTAAGGGGTCCCGGGGAGCTGTTTTTT. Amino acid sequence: CAWSVRGPGELFF.

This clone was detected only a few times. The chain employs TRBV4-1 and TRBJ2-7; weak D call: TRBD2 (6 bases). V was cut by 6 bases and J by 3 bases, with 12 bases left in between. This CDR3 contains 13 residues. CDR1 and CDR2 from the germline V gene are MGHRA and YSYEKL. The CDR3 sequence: CASREKGGYEQYF. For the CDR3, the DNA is TGCGCCAGCAGAGAGAAGGGAGGCTACGAGCAGTACTTC.

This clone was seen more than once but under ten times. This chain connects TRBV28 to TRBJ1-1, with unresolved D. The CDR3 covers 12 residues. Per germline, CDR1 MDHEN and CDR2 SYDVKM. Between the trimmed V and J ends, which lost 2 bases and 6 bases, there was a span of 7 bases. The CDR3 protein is CASSLPSAEAFF. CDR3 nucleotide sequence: TGTGCCAGCAGTTTACCCAGCGCTGAAGCTTTCTTT. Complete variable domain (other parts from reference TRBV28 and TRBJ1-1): DVKVTQSSRYLVKRTGEKVFLECVQDMDHENMFWYRQDPGLGLRLIYFSYDVKMKEKGDIPEGYSVSREKKERFSLILESASTNQTSMYLCASSLPSAEAFFGQGTRLTVV.

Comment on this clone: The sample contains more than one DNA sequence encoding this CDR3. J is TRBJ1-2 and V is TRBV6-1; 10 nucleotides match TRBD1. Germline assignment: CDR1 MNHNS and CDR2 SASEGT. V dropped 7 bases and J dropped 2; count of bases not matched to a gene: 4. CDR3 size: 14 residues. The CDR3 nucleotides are TGTGCCAGCATGAGACAGGGGGCGAACTATGGCTACACCTTC. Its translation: CASMRQGANYGYTF.

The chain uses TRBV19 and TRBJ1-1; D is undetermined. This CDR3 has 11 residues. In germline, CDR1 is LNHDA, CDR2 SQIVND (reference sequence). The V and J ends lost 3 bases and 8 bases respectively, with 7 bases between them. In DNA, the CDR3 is TGTGCCAGTAGTATTATCGGGGAAGCTTTCTTT. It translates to CASSIIGEAFF.

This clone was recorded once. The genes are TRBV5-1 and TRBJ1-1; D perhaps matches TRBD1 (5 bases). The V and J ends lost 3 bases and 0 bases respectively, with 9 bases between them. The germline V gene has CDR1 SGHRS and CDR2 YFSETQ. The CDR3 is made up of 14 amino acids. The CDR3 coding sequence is TGCGCCAGCAGCTCGGACACCCTGAACACTGAAGCTTTCTTT. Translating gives CASSSDTLNTEAFF.

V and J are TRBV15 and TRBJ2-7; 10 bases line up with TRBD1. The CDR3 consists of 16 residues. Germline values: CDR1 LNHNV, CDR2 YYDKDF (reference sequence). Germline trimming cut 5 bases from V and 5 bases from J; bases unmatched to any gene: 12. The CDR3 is CATSQGRDRGSNEQYF. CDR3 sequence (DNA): TGTGCCACCAGCCAAGGACGGGACAGGGGTTCAAACGAGCAGTACTTC.